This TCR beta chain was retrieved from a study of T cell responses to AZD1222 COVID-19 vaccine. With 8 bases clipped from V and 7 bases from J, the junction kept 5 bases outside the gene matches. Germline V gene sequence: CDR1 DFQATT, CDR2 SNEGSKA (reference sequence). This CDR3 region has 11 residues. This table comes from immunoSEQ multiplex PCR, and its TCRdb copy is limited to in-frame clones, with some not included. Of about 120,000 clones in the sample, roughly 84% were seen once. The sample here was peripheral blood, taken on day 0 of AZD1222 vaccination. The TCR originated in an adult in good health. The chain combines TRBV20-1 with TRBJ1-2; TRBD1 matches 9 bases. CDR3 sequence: CSSDRGPGYTF. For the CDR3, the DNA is TGCAGTTCGGACAGGGGTCCTGGCTACACCTTC.